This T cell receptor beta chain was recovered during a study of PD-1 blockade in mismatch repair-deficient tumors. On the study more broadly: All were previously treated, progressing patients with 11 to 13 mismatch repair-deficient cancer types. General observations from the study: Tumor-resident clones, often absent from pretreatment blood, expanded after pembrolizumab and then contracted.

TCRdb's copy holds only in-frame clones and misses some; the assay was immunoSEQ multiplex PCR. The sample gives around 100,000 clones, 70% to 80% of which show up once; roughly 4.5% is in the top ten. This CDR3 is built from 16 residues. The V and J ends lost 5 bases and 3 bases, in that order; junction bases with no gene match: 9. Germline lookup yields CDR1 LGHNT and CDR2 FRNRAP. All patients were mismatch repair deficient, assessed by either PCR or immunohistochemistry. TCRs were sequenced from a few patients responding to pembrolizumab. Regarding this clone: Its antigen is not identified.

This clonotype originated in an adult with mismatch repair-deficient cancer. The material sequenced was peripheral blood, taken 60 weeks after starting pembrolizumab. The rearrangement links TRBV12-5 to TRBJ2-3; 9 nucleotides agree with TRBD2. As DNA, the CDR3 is TGTGCTAGTGGTCCCTGGACTAGCGAGGGGACAGATACGCAGTATTTT. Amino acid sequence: CASGPWTSEGTDTQYF.